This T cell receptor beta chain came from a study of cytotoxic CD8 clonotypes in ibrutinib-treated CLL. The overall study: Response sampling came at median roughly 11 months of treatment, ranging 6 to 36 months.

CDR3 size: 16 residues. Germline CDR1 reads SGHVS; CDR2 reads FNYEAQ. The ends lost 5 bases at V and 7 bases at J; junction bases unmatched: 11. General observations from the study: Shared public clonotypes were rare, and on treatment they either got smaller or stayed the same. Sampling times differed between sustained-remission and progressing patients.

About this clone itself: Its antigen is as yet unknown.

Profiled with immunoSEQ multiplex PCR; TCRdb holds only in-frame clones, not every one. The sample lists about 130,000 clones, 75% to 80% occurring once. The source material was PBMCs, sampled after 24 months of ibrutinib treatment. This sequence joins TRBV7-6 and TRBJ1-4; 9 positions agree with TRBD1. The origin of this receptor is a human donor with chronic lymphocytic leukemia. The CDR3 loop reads CASSLNTGGAGEKLFF. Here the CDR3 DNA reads TGTGCCAGCAGCCTGAACACAGGGGGCGCGGGTGAAAAACTGTTTTTT.